The present T cell receptor beta chain was sequenced within a study of glioma-infiltrating T cells. About the research overall: WHO grade II oligodendrogliomas or astrocytomas, plus non-recurrent WHO grade IV glioblastomas, were sampled. Broader study findings: Tissue-blood divergence was below expectation in non-neoplastic patients, above in gliomas. Tissue and blood shared very few CDR3 sequences. Signature shared blood CDR3 motifs were enriched in low-divergence and depleted in high-divergence patients.

Using RNA template, CDR3s of TCR alpha and beta were amplified with iRepertoire arm-PCR. TCRdb reprocessed the multiplex PCR reads via MiXCR and lists one record per CDR3 protein. Of about 400,000 distinct CDR3 sequences listed, less than 50% are singletons. The CDR3 is 11 amino acids. V gave up 0 bases and J gave up 13 bases, with 7 bases separating them. Germline CDR1 SNHLY, CDR2 FYNNEI. To note about this clonotype: Its target is not known.

The TCR sequence derives from a human donor with low-grade glioma or glioblastoma, undergoing nonglioma brain surgery, or in good health (not recorded which). The source material was glioma tissue, nonneoplastic brain tissue, or PBMCs (not recorded which). This chain joins TRBV2 and TRBJ2-1; D gene uncertain. The CDR3 loop reads CASSEAAYQFF. In DNA, the CDR3 is TGTGCCAGCAGTGAAGCAGCCTATCAGTTCTTC.